This entry lists 20 T cell receptor beta chains sequenced from one sample in a study of T-cell reconstitution after alpha-beta-depleted transplantation in children. The library targeted TCRbeta and was prepared with unique molecular identifiers. Each CDR3 protein is one row after TCRdb ran MiXCR on the PCR reads. The table records about half a million distinct CDR3 sequences, approximately 12% of them present only once. Sequencing was performed on PBMCs from the stem cell graft donor, taken from the stem cell graft. The origin of the receptors is a human donor who donated a stem cell graft to a child with combined immunodeficiency.

V is TRBV5-1 and J is TRBJ1-4; possibly TRBD1 for D (5 bases). V lost 5 bases and J lost 7, with 18 bases in between. Germline CDR1 and CDR2: SGHRS and YFSETQ. CDR3 length: 15 residues. Written as DNA, the CDR3 is TGCGCCAGCAGTTCGGGTTCGGGACTTCCTGAAAAACTGTTTTTT. It encodes CASSSGSGLPEKLFF.

This chain connects TRBV12-3 or TRBV12-4 to TRBJ2-5; the D gene is possibly TRBD2 (5 bases). This CDR3 comprises 14 residues. Trimming removed 5 bases at V and 5 bases at J, with 15 bases between. This CDR3 reads CASSKRGSGETQYF. CDR3 sequence (DNA): TGTGCCAGCAGTAAACGGGGTTCCGGGGAGACCCAGTACTTC.

The chain uses TRBV7-3 and TRBJ1-5; D unclear. CDR3 size: 13 residues. Trimming removed 0 bases from V and 6 bases from J, with 6 bases in between. The germline gives CDR1 SGHTA, CDR2 FQGTGA. CDR3 protein: CASSLTDGQPQHF. In DNA, the CDR3 is TGTGCCAGCAGCTTAACTGACGGTCAGCCCCAGCATTTT.

This clonotype was detected ten times or more. The chain is built from TRBV29-1 and TRBJ2-7; D not certain. Trimming left V 6 bases short and J 5 bases short, with 17 bases between. The CDR3 totals 13 residues. Germline V gene data show CDR1 as SQVTM and CDR2 as ANQGSEA. This chain's CDR3 is CSVLTPPGNEQYF. The CDR3 coding sequence is TGCAGCGTCCTGACCCCCCCTGGGAACGAGCAGTACTTC.

This clonotype appeared a few times. V gene TRBV6-2 or TRBV6-3 combines with J gene TRBJ1-5; D remains unclear. Germline CDR1 is MNHEY and CDR2 is SVGEGT. The V gene lost 2 bases and the J gene lost 8 bases, with 7 bases spanning the gap. The CDR3 loop spans 12 amino acids. The CDR3 DNA reads TGTGCCAGCAGTTACGGTGGTGAGCCCCAGCATTTT. This gives the protein CASSYGGEPQHF.

This clonotype was counted only a few times. The J gene is TRBJ2-1, the V gene TRBV6-5; D remains ambiguous. CDR1 and CDR2 from the germline V gene are MNHEY and SVGAGI. V lost 2 bases to trimming and J lost 9 bases, with 11 bases between them. CDR3 length: 13 amino acids. This CDR3 reads CASSYIKDSEQFF. The DNA for the CDR3 is TGTGCCAGCAGTTACATAAAGGATAGTGAGCAGTTCTTC.

This clonotype turned up a few times. The gene calls are TRBV12-3 or TRBV12-4 and TRBJ2-1, with D maybe TRBD2 (6 bases). CDR3 length equals 13 residues. V lost 5 bases, J lost 6 bases, and 11 bases lay in between. The CDR3 bases are TGTGCCAGCAGTCCTCTCGGGGGCAATGAGCAGTTCTTC. As protein: CASSPLGGNEQFF.

At least ten counts were recorded for this clonotype. The chain has TRBV30 and TRBJ2-1; tentative D call: TRBD1 (5 bases). The germline V gene has CDR1 GTSNPN and CDR2 SVGIG (reference sequence). This CDR3 has 13 amino acids. V dropped 7 bases and J dropped 6 bases, with 16 bases sitting between them. CDR3 amino acids: CASFPDRGNEQFF. CDR3 DNA: TGTGCCTCGTTCCCGGATAGGGGCAATGAGCAGTTCTTC.

This clonotype has a count of ten or more. The chain couples TRBV25-1 to TRBJ2-7, with D perhaps matching TRBD2 (6 bases). Germline CDR1 and CDR2: MGHDK and SYGVNS. V was trimmed by 6 bases and J by 2 bases, leaving 14 bases between them. This CDR3 spans 14 amino acids. The CDR3 loop is CASRGGLATYEQYF. The CDR3 DNA reads TGTGCCAGCAGGGGAGGACTGGCCACCTACGAGCAGTACTTC.

This clonotype occurred a few times. The rearrangement uses TRBV10-3 and TRBJ2-1, with TRBD2 identical over 12 bases. Germline V CDR1 and CDR2: ENHRY, SYGVKD. The CDR3 has 16 amino acids. The V and J ends lost 3 bases and 8 bases, in that order; junction bases with no gene match: 8. This CDR3 is CAISDPGLAGRDEQFF. The CDR3 bases are TGTGCCATCAGTGACCCGGGACTAGCGGGCCGGGATGAGCAGTTCTTC.

This chain joins TRBV5-1 and TRBJ2-7, with 11 bases matching TRBD2. This CDR3 is built from 14 residues. CDR1 is SGHRS and CDR2 is YFSETQ in the germline V gene. With V trimmed by 0 bases and J by 6 bases, 2 bases remained unmatched. CDR3 sequence: CASSLVGLAAEQYF. The CDR3 DNA reads TGCGCCAGCAGCTTGGTGGGACTAGCGGCCGAGCAGTACTTC.

This clonotype came up many times. The rearrangement links TRBV12-3 or TRBV12-4 to TRBJ1-1; TRBD1 aligns across 7 bases. CDR3 length: 18 residues. J lost 3 bases, V lost 1 base, and 14 bases had no gene match. The CDR3 here is CASSLGGGRASRDTEAFF. The CDR3 DNA sequence: TGTGCCAGCAGTTTAGGAGGGGGCAGGGCAAGTAGAGACACTGAAGCTTTCTTT.

In this sample, this clonotype turned up many times. The V call is TRBV7-9, the J call TRBJ2-7; the D is unclear. The CDR3 is 15 residues long. V lost 5 bases and J lost 4, with 18 bases in between. Per germline, CDR1 SEHNR and CDR2 FQNEAQ (reference sequence). CDR3 region: CASSPAQAPSYEQYF. The CDR3 nucleotides read TGTGCCAGCAGCCCTGCTCAGGCTCCCTCTTACGAGCAGTACTTC.

This clonotype was picked up many times. The chain has TRBV12-3 or TRBV12-4 and TRBJ1-1; D ambiguous. V was shortened by 7 bases and J by 3 bases, with 15 bases between the two germline ends. This CDR3 contains 14 residues. CDR3 nucleotide sequence: TGTGCCAGCACTAAGAGAATTGGGGACACTGAAGCTTTCTTT. Protein product: CASTKRIGDTEAFF.

This clonotype has ten or more counts. This chain connects TRBV20-1 to TRBJ2-1; D perhaps matches TRBD2 (5 bases). Germline-derived CDR1 and CDR2 are DFQATT and SNEGSKA (reference sequence). The CDR3 covers 16 residues. Deletions cut 1 base from V and 3 bases from J, with 16 bases between. CDR3 residues: CSARVREHLVYNEQFF. In nucleotides, the CDR3 is TGCAGTGCTAGAGTCCGGGAACACCTTGTCTACAATGAGCAGTTCTTC.

This clonotype was recorded at least ten times. The rearrangement joins TRBV12-3 or TRBV12-4 to TRBJ2-6, with D unclear. The CDR3 consists of 14 residues. V was clipped by 6 bases and J by 2 bases, with 8 bases between them. DNA for the CDR3: TGTGCCAGCAGCACAGAGACTGGGGCCAACGTCCTGACTTTC. Its protein product is CASSTETGANVLTF.

The rearrangement links TRBV6-2 or TRBV6-3 to TRBJ2-7; the D gene is possibly TRBD2 (5 bases). The ends were cut back, 2 bases at V and 2 bases at J, with 10 bases in the middle. Germline CDR1 is MNHEY and CDR2 is SVGEGT. The length of the CDR3 is 14 residues. The CDR3 DNA reads as TGTGCCAGCAGTTACGGGCGGGCCGCCTACGAGCAGTACTTC. Protein sequence: CASSYGRAAYEQYF.

The J gene is TRBJ1-5, the V gene TRBV29-1, with D perhaps TRBD1 (6 bases). V gave up 6 bases and J gave up 5 bases, with 17 bases separating them. The CDR3 contains 14 residues. Germline CDR1 and CDR2: SQVTM and ANQGSEA. As DNA, the CDR3 is TGCAGCGTCGAGGGCGGGGGGCTGCATCAGCCCCAGCATTTT. Protein: CSVEGGGLHQPQHF.

This sequence joins TRBV20-1 and TRBJ2-5; tentatively, D is TRBD1 or TRBD2 (5 bases each). The CDR3 covers 15 residues. CDR1 is DFQATT and CDR2 is SNEGSKA in the germline V gene (reference sequence). V lost 2 bases, J lost 2 bases, and 15 bases lay in between. The CDR3 here is CSARPEVGDQETQYF. In DNA, the CDR3 is TGCAGTGCTAGACCCGAGGTGGGGGATCAAGAGACCCAGTACTTC.

The chain links TRBV18 to TRBJ2-7; D is possibly TRBD1 (5 bases). V gave up 3 bases and J gave up 5 bases, with 17 bases separating them. The V gene's germline CDR1 is KGHSH and CDR2 LQKENI. This CDR3 is built from 15 residues. Here the CDR3 reads CASSPSQGRNDEQYF. The CDR3 region has the DNA TGTGCCAGCTCACCTTCGCAGGGTAGGAACGACGAGCAGTACTTC.